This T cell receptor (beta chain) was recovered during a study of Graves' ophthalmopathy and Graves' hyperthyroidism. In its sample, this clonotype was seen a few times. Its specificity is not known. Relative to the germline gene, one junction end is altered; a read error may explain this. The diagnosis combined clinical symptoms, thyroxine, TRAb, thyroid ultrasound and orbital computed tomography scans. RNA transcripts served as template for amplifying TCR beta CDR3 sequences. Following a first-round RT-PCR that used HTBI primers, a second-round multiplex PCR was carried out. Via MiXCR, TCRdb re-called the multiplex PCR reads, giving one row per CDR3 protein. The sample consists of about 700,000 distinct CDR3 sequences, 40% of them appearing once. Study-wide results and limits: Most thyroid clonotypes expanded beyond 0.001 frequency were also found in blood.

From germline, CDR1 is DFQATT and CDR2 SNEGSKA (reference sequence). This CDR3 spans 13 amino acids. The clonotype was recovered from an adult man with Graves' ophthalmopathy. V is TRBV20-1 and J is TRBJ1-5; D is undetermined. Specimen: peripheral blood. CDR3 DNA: TGCAATGCTAGATACGACACAGATCAGCCCCAGCATTTT. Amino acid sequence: CNARYDTDQPQHF.